This paragraph reports one TCR beta chain. Naive CD8 cells lacked CD45RO, underwent positive selection for CCR7 and left out terminally differentiated effector memory CD45RA+ cells. This entry comes from a study of shared clonotypes between healthy human individuals. With 4 bases removed from V and 0 bases from J, the gap between germline ends came to 17 bases. Germline V CDR1 and CDR2: SGHRS, YFSETQ. This CDR3 region has 17 residues. Several immunoSEQ plates held equal portions of the genomic DNA taken from each subset. Here immunoSEQ multiplex PCR was the method, and the copy in TCRdb shows in-frame clones only, minus some. In the table there are some 2,000,000 clones, approximately 94% of which are singletons.

The sequence came from a man aged 18 to 29 in good health. The sample consisted of naive CD8+ T cells sorted from blood. The chain joins TRBV5-1 to TRBJ1-3; D not resolved. Here the CDR3 DNA reads TGCGCCAGCAGCCCGAACCTACACTCGATCTCTGGAAACACCATATATTTT. It specifies CASSPNLHSISGNTIYF.